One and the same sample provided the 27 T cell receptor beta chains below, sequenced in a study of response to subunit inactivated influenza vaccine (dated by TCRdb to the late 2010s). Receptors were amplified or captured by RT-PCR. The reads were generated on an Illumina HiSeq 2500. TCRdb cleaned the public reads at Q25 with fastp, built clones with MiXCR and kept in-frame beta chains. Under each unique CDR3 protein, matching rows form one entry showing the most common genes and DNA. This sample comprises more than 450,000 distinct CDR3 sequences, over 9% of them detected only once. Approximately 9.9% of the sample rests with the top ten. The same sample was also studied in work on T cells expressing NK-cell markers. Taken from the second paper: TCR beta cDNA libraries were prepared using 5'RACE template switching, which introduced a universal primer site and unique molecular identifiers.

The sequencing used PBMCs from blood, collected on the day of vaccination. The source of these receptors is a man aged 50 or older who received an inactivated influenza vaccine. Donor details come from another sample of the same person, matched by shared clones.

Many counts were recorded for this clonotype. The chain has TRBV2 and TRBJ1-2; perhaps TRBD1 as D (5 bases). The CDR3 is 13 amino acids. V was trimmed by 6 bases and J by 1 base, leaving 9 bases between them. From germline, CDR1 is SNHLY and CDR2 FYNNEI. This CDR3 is CASSYRSNYGYTF. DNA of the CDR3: TGTGCCAGCAGCTACAGGAGTAACTATGGCTACACCTTC.

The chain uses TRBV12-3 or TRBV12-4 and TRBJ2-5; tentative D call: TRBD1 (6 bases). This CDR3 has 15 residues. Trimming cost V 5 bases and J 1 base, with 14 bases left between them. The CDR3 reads CASSPTGQSQETQYF. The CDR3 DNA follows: TGTGCCAGCAGTCCCACGGGACAATCCCAAGAGACCCAGTACTTC.

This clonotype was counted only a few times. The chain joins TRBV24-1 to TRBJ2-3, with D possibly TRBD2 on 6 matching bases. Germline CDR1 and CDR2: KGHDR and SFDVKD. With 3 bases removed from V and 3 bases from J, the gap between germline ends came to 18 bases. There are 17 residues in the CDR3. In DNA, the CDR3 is TGTGCCACCAGTGATCCATCGGGCGGGACCCTTACAGATACGCAGTATTTT. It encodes CATSDPSGGTLTDTQYF.

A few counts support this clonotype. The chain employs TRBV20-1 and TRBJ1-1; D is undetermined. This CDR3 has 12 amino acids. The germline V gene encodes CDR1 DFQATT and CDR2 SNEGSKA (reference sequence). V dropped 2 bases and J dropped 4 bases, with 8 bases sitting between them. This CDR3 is CSARLLVTEAFF. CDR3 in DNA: TGCAGTGCTAGATTGTTGGTCACTGAAGCTTTCTTT.

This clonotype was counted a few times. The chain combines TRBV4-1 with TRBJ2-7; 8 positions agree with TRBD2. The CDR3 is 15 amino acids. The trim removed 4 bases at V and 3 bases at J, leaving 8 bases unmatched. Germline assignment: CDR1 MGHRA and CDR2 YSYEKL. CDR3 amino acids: CASSLVPGLVYEQYF. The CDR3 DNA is TGCGCCAGCAGCCTCGTACCGGGACTAGTCTACGAGCAGTACTTC.

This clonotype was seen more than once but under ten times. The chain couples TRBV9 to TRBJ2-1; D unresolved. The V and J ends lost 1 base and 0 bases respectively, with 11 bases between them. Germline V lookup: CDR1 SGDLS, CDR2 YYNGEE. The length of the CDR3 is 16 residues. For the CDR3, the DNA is TGTGCCAGCAGCGTACAGCTCGTTAGCTCCTACAATGAGCAGTTCTTC. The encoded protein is CASSVQLVSSYNEQFF. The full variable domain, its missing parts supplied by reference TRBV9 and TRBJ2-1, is DSGVTQTPKHLITATGQRVTLRCSPRSGDLSVYWYQQSLDQGLQFLIQYYNGEERAKGNILERFSAQQFPDLHSELNLSSLELGDSALYFCASSVQLVSSYNEQFFGPGTRLTVL.

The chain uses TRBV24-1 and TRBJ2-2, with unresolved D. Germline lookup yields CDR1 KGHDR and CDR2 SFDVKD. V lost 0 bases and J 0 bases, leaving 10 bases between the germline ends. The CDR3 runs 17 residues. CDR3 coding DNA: TGTGCCACCAGTGATTTGGGTCGGCACGCGAACACCGGGGAGCTGTTTTTT. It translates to CATSDLGRHANTGELFF.

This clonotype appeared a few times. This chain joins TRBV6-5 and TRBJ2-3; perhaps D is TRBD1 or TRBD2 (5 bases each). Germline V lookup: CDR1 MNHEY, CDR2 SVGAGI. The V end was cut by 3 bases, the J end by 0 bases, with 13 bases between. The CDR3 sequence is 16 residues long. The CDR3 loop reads CASSYKRGASTDTQYF. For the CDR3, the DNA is TGTGCCAGCAGTTATAAGAGGGGAGCTAGCACAGATACGCAGTATTTT.

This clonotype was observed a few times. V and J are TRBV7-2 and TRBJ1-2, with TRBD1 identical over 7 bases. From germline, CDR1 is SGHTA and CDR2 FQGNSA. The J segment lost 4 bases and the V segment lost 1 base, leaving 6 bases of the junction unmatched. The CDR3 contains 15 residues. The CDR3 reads CASSLGGTAIYGYTF. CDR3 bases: TGTGCCAGCAGCTTAGGAGGGACAGCGATCTATGGCTACACCTTC.

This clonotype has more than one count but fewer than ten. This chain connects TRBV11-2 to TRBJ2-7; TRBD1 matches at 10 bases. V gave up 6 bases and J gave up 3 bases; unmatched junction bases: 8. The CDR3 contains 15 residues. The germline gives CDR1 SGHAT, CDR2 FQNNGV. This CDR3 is CASSPRDRGVYEQYF. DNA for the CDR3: TGTGCCAGCAGTCCTCGGGACAGGGGAGTCTACGAGCAGTACTTC.

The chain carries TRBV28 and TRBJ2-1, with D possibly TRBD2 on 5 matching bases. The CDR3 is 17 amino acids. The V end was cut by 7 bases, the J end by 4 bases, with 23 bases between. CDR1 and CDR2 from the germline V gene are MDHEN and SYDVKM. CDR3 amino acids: CASTQQALSPGYNEQFF. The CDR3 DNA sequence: TGTGCCAGCACCCAGCAGGCTCTAAGTCCGGGGTACAATGAGCAGTTCTTC.

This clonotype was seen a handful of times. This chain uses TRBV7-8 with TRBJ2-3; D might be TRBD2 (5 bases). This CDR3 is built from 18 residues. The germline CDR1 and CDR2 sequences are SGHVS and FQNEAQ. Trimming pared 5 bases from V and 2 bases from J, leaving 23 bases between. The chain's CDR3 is CASSLIVVGERATDTQYF. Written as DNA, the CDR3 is TGTGCCAGCAGCCTAATAGTTGTCGGGGAAAGGGCCACAGATACGCAGTATTTT.

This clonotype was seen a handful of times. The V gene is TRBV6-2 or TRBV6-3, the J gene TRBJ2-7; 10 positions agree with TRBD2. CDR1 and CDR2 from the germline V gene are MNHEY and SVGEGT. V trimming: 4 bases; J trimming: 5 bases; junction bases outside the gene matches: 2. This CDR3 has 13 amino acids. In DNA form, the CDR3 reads TGTGCCAGCAGTTCAGCGGGAGGGGACGAGCAGTACTTC. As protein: CASSSAGGDEQYF.

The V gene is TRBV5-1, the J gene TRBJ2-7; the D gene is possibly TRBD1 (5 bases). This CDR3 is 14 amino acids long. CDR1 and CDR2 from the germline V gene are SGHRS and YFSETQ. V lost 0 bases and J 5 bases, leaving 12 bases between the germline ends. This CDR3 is CASSLGAGNHEQYF. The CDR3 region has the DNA TGCGCCAGCAGCTTGGGGGCAGGGAACCACGAGCAGTACTTC.

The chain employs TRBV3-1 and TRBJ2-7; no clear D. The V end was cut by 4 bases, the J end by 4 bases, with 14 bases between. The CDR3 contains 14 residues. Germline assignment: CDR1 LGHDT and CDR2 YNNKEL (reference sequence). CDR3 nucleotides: TGTGCCAGCAGCCTTACCTCGGCGCCGTACGAGCAGTACTTC. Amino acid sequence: CASSLTSAPYEQYF.

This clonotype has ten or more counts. The CDR3 DNA follows: TGTGCCAGCAGTTTATACCCCAGCGCCCCTTACGAGCAGTACTTC. Its translation: CASSLYPSAPYEQYF. The chain is built from TRBV28 and TRBJ2-7, with D unclear. CDR1 and CDR2 (germline): MDHEN, SYDVKM. The CDR3 consists of 15 residues. Trimming removed 1 base from V and 4 bases from J, with 14 bases in between.

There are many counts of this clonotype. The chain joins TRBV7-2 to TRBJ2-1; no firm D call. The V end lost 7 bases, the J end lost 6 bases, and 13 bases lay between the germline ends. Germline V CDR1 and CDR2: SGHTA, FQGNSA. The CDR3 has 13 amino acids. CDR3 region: CASIFQSRNEQFF. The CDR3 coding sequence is TGTGCCAGCATTTTCCAATCCCGCAATGAGCAGTTCTTC.

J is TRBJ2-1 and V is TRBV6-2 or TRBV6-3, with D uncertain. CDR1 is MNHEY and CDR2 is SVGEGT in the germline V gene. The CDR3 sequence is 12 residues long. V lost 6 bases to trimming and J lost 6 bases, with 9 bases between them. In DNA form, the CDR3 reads TGTGCCAGCAGGATACAGCCCAATGAGCAGTTCTTC. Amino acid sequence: CASRIQPNEQFF.

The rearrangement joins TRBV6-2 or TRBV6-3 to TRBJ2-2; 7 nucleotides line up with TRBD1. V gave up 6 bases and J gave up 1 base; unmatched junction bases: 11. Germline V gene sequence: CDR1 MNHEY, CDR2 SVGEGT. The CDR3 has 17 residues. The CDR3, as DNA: TGTGCCAGCAGCTTTACGGGACAGCCTGAGAACACCGGGGAGCTGTTTTTT. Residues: CASSFTGQPENTGELFF.

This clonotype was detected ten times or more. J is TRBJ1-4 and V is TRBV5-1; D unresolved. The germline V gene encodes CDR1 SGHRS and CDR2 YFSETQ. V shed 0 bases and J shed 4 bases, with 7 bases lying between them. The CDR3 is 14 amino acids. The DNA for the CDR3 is TGCGCCAGCAGCTTGGACAGCTTTAATGAAAAACTGTTTTTT. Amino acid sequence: CASSLDSFNEKLFF.

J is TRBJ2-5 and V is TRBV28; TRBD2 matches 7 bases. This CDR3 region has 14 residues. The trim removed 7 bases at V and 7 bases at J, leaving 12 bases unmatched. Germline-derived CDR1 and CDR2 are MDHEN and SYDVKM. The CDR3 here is CASMVSGTTRTQYF. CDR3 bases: TGTGCCAGCATGGTCTCCGGGACTACCAGGACCCAGTACTTC.

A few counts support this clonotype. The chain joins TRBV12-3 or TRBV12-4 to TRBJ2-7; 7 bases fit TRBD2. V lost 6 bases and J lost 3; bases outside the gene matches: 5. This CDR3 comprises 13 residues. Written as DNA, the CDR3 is TGTGCCAGCAGCCGGACTAGAGACTACGAGCAGTACTTC. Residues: CASSRTRDYEQYF.

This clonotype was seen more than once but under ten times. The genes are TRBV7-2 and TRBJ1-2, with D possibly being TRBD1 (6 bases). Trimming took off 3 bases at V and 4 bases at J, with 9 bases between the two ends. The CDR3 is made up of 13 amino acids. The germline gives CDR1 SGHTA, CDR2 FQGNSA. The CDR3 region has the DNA TGTGCCAGCAGCTTTTCCAGGGGCTATGGCTACACCTTC. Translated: CASSFSRGYGYTF. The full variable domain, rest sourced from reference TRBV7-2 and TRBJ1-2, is GAGVSQSPSNKVTEKGKDVELRCDPISGHTALYWYRQSLGQGLEFLIYFQGNSAPDKSGLPSDRFSAERTGGSVSTLTIQRTQQEDSAVYLCASSFSRGYGYTFGSGTRLTVV.

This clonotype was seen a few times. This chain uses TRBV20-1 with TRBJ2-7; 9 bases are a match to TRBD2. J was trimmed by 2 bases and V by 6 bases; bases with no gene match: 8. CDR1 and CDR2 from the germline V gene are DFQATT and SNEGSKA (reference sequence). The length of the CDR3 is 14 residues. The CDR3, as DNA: TGCAGTGCCCTTAGAGCGGGAGGCGCCTACGAGCAGTACTTC. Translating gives CSALRAGGAYEQYF.

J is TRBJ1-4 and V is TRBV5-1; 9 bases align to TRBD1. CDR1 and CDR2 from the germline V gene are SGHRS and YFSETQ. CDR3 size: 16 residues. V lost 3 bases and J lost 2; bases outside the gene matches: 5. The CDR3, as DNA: TGCGCCAGCAGCTCTGGACAGGGGCGCACTAATGAAAAACTGTTTTTT. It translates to CASSSGQGRTNEKLFF.

DNA for the CDR3: TGTGCCAGCAGCCAAGGAAACAACCTTTTCTACGAGCAGTACTTC. As protein: CASSQGNNLFYEQYF. The J gene is TRBJ2-7, the V gene TRBV14; D gene unclear. The CDR3 consists of 15 residues. V dropped 1 base and J dropped 3 bases, with 13 bases sitting between them. Germline values: CDR1 SGHDN, CDR2 FVKESK.

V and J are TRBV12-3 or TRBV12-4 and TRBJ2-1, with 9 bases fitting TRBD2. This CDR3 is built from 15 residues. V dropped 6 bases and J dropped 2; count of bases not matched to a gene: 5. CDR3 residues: CASREAGGTYNEQFF. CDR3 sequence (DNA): TGTGCCAGCAGGGAAGCGGGGGGCACCTACAATGAGCAGTTCTTC.